A single sample is the source of the 17 T cell receptor beta chains below, sequenced in a study of T cell clonotyping in hematopoietic cell transplantation. Specified time point: recipient sample about 28 days before transplant, after cytoreduction. The table came from immunoSEQ multiplex PCR; TCRdb's copy has only in-frame clones and leaves some out. The sample gives over 45,000 clones, 85% to 90% of which show up once; roughly 6% is in the top ten. Sequencing was performed on peripheral blood mononuclear cells, taken before stem cell transplant. All receptors come from a man in his fifties or sixties with biphenotypic leukemia. Some clones in this sample may be carry-over from other donors' samples.

The CDR3, as DNA: TGTGCCAGCAGGGACAGTGCAACTAATGAAAAACTGTTTTTT. Translated, it gives CASRDSATNEKLFF. The chain employs TRBV28 and TRBJ1-4; tentatively, D is TRBD1 (6 bases). Germline-derived CDR1 and CDR2 are MDHEN and SYDVKM. V lost 6 bases, J lost 0 bases, and 8 bases lay in between. CDR3 size: 14 residues.

The J gene is TRBJ2-7, the V gene TRBV6-5; 9 bases line up with TRBD2. V lost 6 bases to trimming and J lost 5 bases; unmatched junction nucleotides: 8. This CDR3 spans 14 amino acids. CDR1 is MNHEY, CDR2 SVGAGI, per germline. The CDR3 DNA reads TGTGCCAGCAGGCCCGGGACTAGCAGCCACGAGCAGTACTTC. The encoded protein is CASRPGTSSHEQYF.

J is TRBJ1-3 and V is TRBV30; no clear D gene. Trimming took off 3 bases at V and 6 bases at J, with 6 bases between the two ends. This CDR3 has 11 residues. Per germline, CDR1 GTSNPN and CDR2 SVGIG (reference sequence). CDR3 coding DNA: TGTGCCTGGAGCGGGTTAAACACCATATATTTT. Amino acids: CAWSGLNTIYF.

The chain is built from TRBV27 and TRBJ2-3, with 10 positions matching TRBD2. Looked up from germline, CDR1 is MNHEY and CDR2 is SMNVEV (reference sequence). V dropped 2 bases and J dropped 4; count of bases not matched to a gene: 6. The CDR3 is 16 residues long. The CDR3: CASSLRASGSSDTQYF. CDR3 in DNA: TGTGCCAGCAGTTTACGGGCTAGCGGGAGCTCAGATACGCAGTATTTT.

Only a few counts were recorded for this clone. The junction departs from the called germline gene at one end, perhaps through a read error. The chain links TRBV2 to TRBJ2-4; D call uncertain. The CDR3 has 12 residues. Germline CDR1 SNHLY, CDR2 FYNNEI. CDR3 DNA: TGTGCCAGCAGTGTCGCCCCCGAACGACTTGTCTTC. Amino acid sequence: CASSVAPERLVF.

The chain couples TRBV19 to TRBJ1-5; the D gene is possibly TRBD1 (5 bases). With 5 bases removed from V and 10 bases from J, the gap between germline ends came to 18 bases. Germline-derived CDR1 and CDR2 are LNHDA and SQIVND (reference sequence). CDR3 length: 14 residues. This CDR3 reads CASSFTRRGIPQHF. In DNA, the CDR3 is TGTGCCAGTAGTTTCACCCGACGGGGGATACCCCAGCATTTT.

The rearrangement links TRBV5-4 to TRBJ2-1; TRBD1 aligns across 10 bases. This CDR3 region has 16 residues. Germline V gene sequence: CDR1 SGHNT, CDR2 YYREEE (reference sequence). J lost 2 bases, V lost 3 bases, and 5 bases had no gene match. Written as DNA, the CDR3 is TGTGCCAGCAGCTCCAGAGGACAGGGGGCCTACAATGAGCAGTTCTTC. This gives the protein CASSSRGQGAYNEQFF.

As concerns this clone: Other DNA sequences of this sample code for an identical CDR3. The chain uses TRBV7-8 and TRBJ2-7, with D uncertain. In germline, CDR1 is SGHVS, CDR2 FQNEAQ. The CDR3 extends over 13 amino acids. The ends were cut back, 2 bases at V and 0 bases at J, with 5 bases in the middle. CDR3 residues: CASSLSASYEQYF. The CDR3 DNA sequence: TGTGCCAGCAGCTTATCGGCCTCCTACGAGCAGTACTTC. Full variable domain (rest looked up from reference TRBV7-8 and TRBJ2-7): GAGVSQSPRYKVAKRGQDVALRCDPISGHVSLFWYQQALGQGPEFLTYFQNEAQLDKSGLPSDRFFAERPEGSVSTLKIQRTQQEDSAVYLCASSLSASYEQYFGPGTRLTVT.

V usage is TRBV10-2 and J usage is TRBJ1-2; D call uncertain. CDR3 length equals 11 residues. CDR1 is WSHSY, CDR2 SAAADI, per germline. V lost 4 bases and J 5 bases, leaving 5 bases between the germline ends. CDR3 sequence (DNA): TGCGCCAGCAGTGCGGGGTATGGCTACACCTTC. Translated, it gives CASSAGYGYTF.

The rearrangement links TRBV10-3 to TRBJ1-2, with D possibly TRBD1 on 5 matching bases. Germline-derived CDR1 and CDR2 are ENHRY and SYGVKD. This CDR3 is built from 14 residues. V was pared by 5 bases and J by 3 bases, with 13 bases between. The CDR3 nucleotides are TGTGCCATCAGTCAAGGGGCTGTGGACTATGGCTACACCTTC. Encoded protein: CAISQGAVDYGYTF.

About this clone: A much bigger clone sits one base away, suggesting this may be a read error. The chain has TRBV28 and TRBJ2-3; D remains unclear. V was pared by 6 bases and J by 2 bases, with 3 bases between. Germline V gene sequence: CDR1 MDHEN, CDR2 SYDVKM. This CDR3 is 11 amino acids long. The CDR3 nucleotides read TGTGCCAGCAGCACCACAGATACGCAGTATTTT. This sequence encodes CASSTTDTQYF.

This chain connects TRBV27 to TRBJ2-2, with unresolved D. Germline CDR1 reads MNHEY; CDR2 reads SMNVEV (reference sequence). V was pared by 4 bases and J by 1 base, with 7 bases between. This CDR3 is built from 14 residues. The CDR3 spells CASSYAQNTGELFF. Written as DNA, the CDR3 is TGTGCCAGCAGTTACGCACAGAACACCGGGGAGCTGTTTTTT.

The rearrangement uses TRBV15 and TRBJ2-5, with D unclear. Germline CDR1 is LNHNV and CDR2 is YYDKDF (reference sequence). V lost 0 bases to trimming and J lost 5 bases, with 7 bases between them. The CDR3 is 13 amino acids. CDR3 DNA: TGTGCCACCAGCAGAGATGATGTCGAGACCCAGTACTTC. Its protein is CATSRDDVETQYF. Full variable domain (missing parts from reference TRBV15 and TRBJ2-5): DAMVIQNPRYQVTQFGKPVTLSCSQTLNHNVMYWYQQKSSQAPKLLFHYYDKDFNNEADTPDNFQSRRPNTSFCFLDIRSPGLGDTAMYLCATSRDDVETQYFGPGTRLLVL.

In this sample, this clone turned up once. The chain joins TRBV19 to TRBJ2-2; D possibly matches TRBD1 or TRBD2 (5 bases each). V was pared by 1 base and J by 1 base, with 7 bases between. The CDR3 has 15 amino acids. Germline values: CDR1 LNHDA, CDR2 SQIVND (reference sequence). The CDR3 reads CASSIVGENTGELFF. The CDR3 DNA reads as TGTGCCAGTAGTATAGTGGGGGAGAACACCGGGGAGCTGTTTTTT.

CDR3 sequence (DNA): TGTGCCTGGAGTAGACGGGGGGGTGGTGATGGCTACACCTTC. This encodes CAWSRRGGGDGYTF. The chain recombines TRBV30 with TRBJ1-2, with D perhaps matching TRBD1 (5 bases). The CDR3 loop spans 14 amino acids. The germline CDR1 and CDR2 sequences are GTSNPN and SVGIG (reference sequence). The germline V and J ends were trimmed by 2 bases and 6 bases, with 16 bases remaining between them.

This clone was recorded only once. This chain links TRBV28 with TRBJ2-7, with 10 nucleotides matching TRBD2. V shed 2 bases, J shed 4 bases, and the junction held 5 bases outside the gene matches. The CDR3 totals 15 residues. Per germline, CDR1 MDHEN and CDR2 SYDVKM. The CDR3 DNA sequence: TGTGCCAGCAGTTTAAGCCCTAGCGGGAGATACGAGCAGTACTTC. Amino acids: CASSLSPSGRYEQYF.

The chain couples TRBV27 to TRBJ2-7; TRBD2 matches 10 bases. V lost 0 bases to trimming and J lost 0 bases; unmatched junction nucleotides: 5. The CDR3 runs to 17 residues. The germline gives CDR1 MNHEY, CDR2 SMNVEV (reference sequence). The CDR3 spells CASSLSFSSGSSYEQYF. Here the CDR3 DNA reads TGTGCCAGCAGTTTATCTTTCTCTAGCGGGAGCTCCTACGAGCAGTACTTC.